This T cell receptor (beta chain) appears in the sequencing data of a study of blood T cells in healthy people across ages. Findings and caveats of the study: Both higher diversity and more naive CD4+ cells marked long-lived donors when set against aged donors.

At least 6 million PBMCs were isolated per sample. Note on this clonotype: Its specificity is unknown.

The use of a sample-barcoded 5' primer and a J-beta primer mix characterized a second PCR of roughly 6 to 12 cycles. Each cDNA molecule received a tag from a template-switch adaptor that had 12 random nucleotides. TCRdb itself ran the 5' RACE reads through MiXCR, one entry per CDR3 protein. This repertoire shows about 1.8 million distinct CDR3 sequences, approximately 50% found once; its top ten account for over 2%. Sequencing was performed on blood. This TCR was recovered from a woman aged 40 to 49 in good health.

CDR3: CASGGHHEGYEQYF. The CDR3 nucleotides are TGTGCCAGCGGGGGACATCACGAGGGCTACGAGCAGTACTTC. The V and J genes are TRBV6-2 or TRBV6-3 and TRBJ2-7, with D possibly matching TRBD1 (6 bases). The V end was cut by 8 bases, the J end by 3 bases, with 17 bases between. This CDR3 is 14 amino acids long. Germline V CDR1 and CDR2: MNHEY, SVGEGT.